This entry lists 27 T cell receptor beta chains sequenced from one sample in a study of CD8 T cells in Susac syndrome. Reverse transcription of about 0.5 to 1 ug RNA was carried out with random hexamers. TCRdb passed the immunoSEQ multiplex PCR reads through MiXCR, listing each CDR3 protein once. The table lists approximately 160,000 distinct CDR3 sequences, approximately 95% of them singletons. The sample was CD4+ T cells from PBMCs. The source of these receptors is a human donor with Susac syndrome.

The chain carries TRBV10-2 and TRBJ1-2; a weak D match, TRBD1 (6 bases). V lost 6 bases, J lost 5 bases, and 13 bases lay in between. The CDR3 contains 13 residues. Germline values: CDR1 WSHSY, CDR2 SAAADI. In DNA form, the CDR3 reads TGCGCCAGCAGCCCAAGGGGGGGGTATGGCTACACCTTC. Translated, it gives CASSPRGGYGYTF.

V usage is TRBV9 and J usage is TRBJ2-3; D remains ambiguous. Trimming shortened V by 2 bases and J by 4 bases, and 11 bases separated the two germline ends. CDR3 length: 14 amino acids. Germline CDR1 and CDR2: SGDLS and YYNGEE. The CDR3 loop is CASSVRLVSDTQYF. The CDR3 DNA reads TGTGCCAGCAGCGTCCGGTTAGTTTCAGATACGCAGTATTTT.

The rearrangement uses TRBV5-6 and TRBJ1-2; 7 bases are a match to TRBD1. The junction had 11 bases not matched to a gene; V was cut back by 4 bases and J by 8 bases. In germline, CDR1 is SGHDT, CDR2 YYEEEE. This CDR3 region has 14 residues. The CDR3 loop is CASSHATGRQGYTF. CDR3 DNA: TGTGCCAGCAGCCACGCGACAGGGAGGCAAGGCTACACCTTC.

The chain has TRBV20-1 and TRBJ2-1, with D maybe TRBD2 (6 bases). This CDR3 region has 15 residues. Germline lookup yields CDR1 DFQATT and CDR2 SNEGSKA (reference sequence). Deletions cut 4 bases from V and 5 bases from J, with 18 bases between. This chain's CDR3 is CSATRDSRHNNEQFF. The CDR3 DNA reads as TGCAGTGCTACCCGGGACTCCCGACATAACAATGAGCAGTTCTTC.

The CDR3 nucleotides are TGTGCCAGCAGCGACCCTCCCTGGGGGCGCACAGATACGCAGTATTTT. Its protein is CASSDPPWGRTDTQYF. The J gene is TRBJ2-3, the V gene TRBV9, with D maybe TRBD1 (6 bases). The CDR3 spans 16 residues. V was pared by 3 bases and J by 1 base, with 15 bases between. The germline V gene encodes CDR1 SGDLS and CDR2 YYNGEE.

The chain couples TRBV20-1 to TRBJ2-7; TRBD1 matches 7 bases. Trimming removed 7 bases from V and 3 bases from J; junction bases left unmatched: 9. The CDR3 spans 13 residues. Germline CDR1 is DFQATT and CDR2 is SNEGSKA (reference sequence). Here the CDR3 DNA reads TGCAGTGTTCGACAGGGCGGTTTCTACGAGCAGTACTTC. Translating gives CSVRQGGFYEQYF.

The V gene is TRBV6-2 or TRBV6-3, the J gene TRBJ2-7; possible D gene TRBD1, 5 bases. This CDR3 spans 12 amino acids. V was clipped by 3 bases and J by 6 bases, with 9 bases between them. The germline V gene encodes CDR1 MNHEY and CDR2 SVGEGT. CDR3 DNA: TGTGCCAGCAGTTATGGGGCTGGCGAGCAGTACGTC. Residues: CASSYGAGEQYV.

This chain joins TRBV14 and TRBJ2-1; D ambiguous. The CDR3 length is 13 residues. V was trimmed by 2 bases and J by 8 bases, leaving 10 bases between them. Germline lookup yields CDR1 SGHDN and CDR2 FVKESK. CDR3 residues: CASSQLARDEQFF. As DNA, the CDR3 is TGTGCCAGCAGCCAATTGGCGCGCGATGAGCAGTTCTTC.

The genes are TRBV12-3 or TRBV12-4 and TRBJ2-5; no clear D. Between the trimmed V and J ends, which lost 6 bases and 3 bases, there was a span of 14 bases. There are 14 residues in the CDR3. In nucleotides, the CDR3 is TGTGCCAGCAGCCCTGAGGACGATGAAGAGACCCAGTACTTC. Translated: CASSPEDDEETQYF.

The rearrangement joins TRBV25-1 to TRBJ2-5; maybe TRBD1 (5 bases). V was pared by 0 bases and J by 5 bases, with 10 bases between. Germline loops: CDR1 MGHDK, CDR2 SYGVNS. The CDR3 is made up of 14 amino acids. CDR3 bases: TGTGCCAGCAGTGAATATGGCAGGGTGGAGACCCAGTACTTC. Protein sequence: CASSEYGRVETQYF.

The chain joins TRBV2 to TRBJ2-7; 8 bases align to TRBD1. V lost 11 bases to trimming and J lost 4 bases; unmatched junction nucleotides: 10. Germline CDR1 SNHLY, CDR2 FYNNEI. This CDR3 is 13 amino acids long. The CDR3 sequence is CACKPTGEYEQYF. The CDR3 DNA sequence: TGTGCCTGTAAGCCGACAGGGGAATACGAGCAGTACTTC.

V gene TRBV2 combines with J gene TRBJ2-6; 7 bases map to TRBD1. From germline, CDR1 is SNHLY and CDR2 FYNNEI. With V trimmed by 6 bases and J by 0 bases, 8 bases remained unmatched. The CDR3 covers 17 residues. The CDR3 bases are TGTGCCAGCAGACACAGGGACAGCCTCTCTGGGGCCAACGTCCTGACTTTC. Translated: CASRHRDSLSGANVLTF.

The chain couples TRBV7-3 to TRBJ2-2; 10 bases fit TRBD1. V trimming: 2 bases; J trimming: 14 bases; junction bases outside the gene matches: 5. The CDR3 is 13 amino acids. Germline V gene data show CDR1 as SGHTA and CDR2 as FQGTGA. CDR3 in amino acids: CASSLEGQGTLFF. Here the CDR3 DNA reads TGTGCCAGCAGCTTAGAGGGACAGGGGACCCTGTTTTTT.

The CDR3 DNA sequence: TGTGCCAGCAGCTTATCACCATCCTATGGCTACACCTTC. The encoded protein is CASSLSPSYGYTF. The gene calls are TRBV7-2 and TRBJ1-2; the D is unclear. Germline V lookup: CDR1 SGHTA, CDR2 FQGNSA. The CDR3 loop spans 13 amino acids. The V gene lost 2 bases and the J gene lost 4 bases, with 8 bases spanning the gap.

This clonotype appeared a single time. The genes are TRBV30 and TRBJ2-1; 10 bases agree with TRBD2. The CDR3 contains 13 residues. Germline V gives CDR1 GTSNPN, CDR2 SVGIG (reference sequence). The V segment lost 2 bases and the J segment 10 bases; nucleotides outside the gene matches: 5. CDR3 sequence reads: CAWSSRTSGEQFF. The CDR3 nucleotides read TGTGCCTGGAGTTCCCGGACTAGCGGAGAGCAGTTCTTC.

The chain links TRBV6-5 to TRBJ2-7; 11 bases fit TRBD1. In germline, CDR1 is MNHEY, CDR2 SVGAGI. The trim removed 6 bases at V and 6 bases at J, leaving 7 bases unmatched. The CDR3 length is 14 residues. The CDR3, as DNA: TGTGCCAGCAGACCCCTCGGACAGGGGGCCGAGCAGTACGTC. Translating gives CASRPLGQGAEQYV.

This clonotype was detected once. V and J are TRBV20-1 and TRBJ2-7; D not certain. Germline values: CDR1 DFQATT, CDR2 SNEGSKA (reference sequence). CDR3 length: 15 residues. V lost 3 bases and J 3 bases, leaving 18 bases between the germline ends. CDR3 nucleotides: TGCAGTGCTAGCGACCGTGGGCAGTCATACTACGAGCAGTACGTC. Amino acid sequence: CSASDRGQSYYEQYV.

The V and J genes are TRBV29-1 and TRBJ2-5; the match to TRBD1 covers 7 bases. Looked up from germline, CDR1 is SQVTM and CDR2 is ANQGSEA. V trimming: 4 bases; J trimming: 5 bases; junction bases outside the gene matches: 7. The CDR3 loop spans 13 amino acids. The CDR3 region has the DNA TGCAGCGTTGGACAGGGCGTAGGGGAGACCCAGTACTTC. It specifies CSVGQGVGETQYF.

The chain recombines TRBV9 with TRBJ2-3, with TRBD2 matching 9 bases. CDR1 and CDR2 (germline): SGDLS, YYNGEE. This CDR3 spans 16 amino acids. V gave up 0 bases and J gave up 2 bases; unmatched junction bases: 4. The CDR3 sequence is CASSVAAGGPTDTQYF. The CDR3 DNA follows: TGTGCCAGCAGCGTAGCGGCGGGGGGGCCCACAGATACGCAGTATTTT.

The V call is TRBV20-1, the J call TRBJ1-5, with TRBD1 as a possible D gene (5 bases). Per the germline V gene, CDR1 is DFQATT and CDR2 is SNEGSKA (reference sequence). With 5 bases removed from V and 1 base from J, the gap between germline ends came to 12 bases. This CDR3 comprises 14 residues. The CDR3 spells CSASRGLSNQPQHF. CDR3 DNA sequence: TGCAGTGCTTCTAGGGGATTAAGCAATCAGCCCCAGCATTTT.

The V and J genes are TRBV6-6 and TRBJ2-2, with D possibly being TRBD2 (5 bases). The CDR3 extends over 14 amino acids. The germline V and J ends were trimmed by 6 bases and 3 bases, with 11 bases remaining between them. Germline V gene data show CDR1 as MNHNY and CDR2 as SVGAGI (reference sequence). The CDR3 sequence: CASSTPGDTGELFF. In nucleotides, the CDR3 is TGTGCCAGCAGCACCCCCGGGGACACCGGGGAGCTGTTTTTT.

CDR3 DNA sequence: TGCAGCGTTGGGGTAGTTTGGGACAATGAGCAGTTCTTC. Translation gives CSVGVVWDNEQFF. The chain uses TRBV29-1 and TRBJ2-1; D gene uncertain. Germline V gene lookup returns CDR1 SQVTM and CDR2 ANQGSEA. The CDR3 covers 13 residues. V shed 4 bases and J shed 5 bases, with 12 bases lying between them.

In its sample, this clonotype was seen once. V is TRBV2 and J is TRBJ2-7; D perhaps matches TRBD2 (6 bases). The CDR3 is 12 amino acids. In germline, CDR1 is SNHLY, CDR2 FYNNEI. Trimming took off 10 bases at V and 4 bases at J, with 14 bases between the two ends. The CDR3 DNA is TGTGCCACCGCCCCTAGCGAGTACGAGCAGTACTTC. Translating it yields CATAPSEYEQYF.

The table lists this clonotype with a count of one. The chain links TRBV7-3 to TRBJ2-5; D may be TRBD1 (6 bases). V lost 6 bases, J lost 1 base, and 9 bases lay in between. Looked up from germline, CDR1 is SGHTA and CDR2 is FQGTGA. This CDR3 spans 13 amino acids. Here the CDR3 reads CASSRGTQETQYF. CDR3 bases: TGTGCCAGCAGTAGGGGGACCCAAGAGACCCAGTACTTC.

This CDR3 reads CASSTDRTNQPQHF. CDR3 DNA: TGTGCCAGCAGTACCGACAGGACCAATCAGCCCCAGCATTTT. The chain carries TRBV12-3 or TRBV12-4 and TRBJ1-5; D perhaps matches TRBD1 (6 bases). The CDR3 extends over 14 amino acids. V was pared by 5 bases and J by 3 bases, with 11 bases between.

The chain recombines TRBV6-2 or TRBV6-3 with TRBJ1-5, with unresolved D. The V gene lost 2 bases and the J gene lost 1 base, with 9 bases spanning the gap. CDR3 length: 15 residues. CDR1 and CDR2 (germline): MNHEY, SVGEGT. The CDR3 reads CASSYRVPSNQPQHF. The CDR3 region has the DNA TGTGCCAGCAGTTACCGGGTCCCCAGCAATCAGCCCCAGCATTTT.

V gene TRBV30 combines with J gene TRBJ1-1; D is ambiguous. Germline CDR1 is GTSNPN and CDR2 is SVGIG (reference sequence). V gave up 0 bases and J gave up 0 bases, with 8 bases separating them. This CDR3 is built from 14 residues. This chain's CDR3 is CAWSVFILNTEAFF. CDR3 nucleotide sequence: TGTGCCTGGAGTGTATTCATCCTGAACACTGAAGCTTTCTTT. Full variable domain (remainder filled in from reference TRBV30 and TRBJ1-1): SQTIHQWPATLVQPVGSPLSLECTVEGTSNPNLYWYRQAAGRGLQLLFYSVGIGQISSEVPQNLSASRPQDRQFILSSKKLLLSDSGFYLCAWSVFILNTEAFFGQGTRLTVV.